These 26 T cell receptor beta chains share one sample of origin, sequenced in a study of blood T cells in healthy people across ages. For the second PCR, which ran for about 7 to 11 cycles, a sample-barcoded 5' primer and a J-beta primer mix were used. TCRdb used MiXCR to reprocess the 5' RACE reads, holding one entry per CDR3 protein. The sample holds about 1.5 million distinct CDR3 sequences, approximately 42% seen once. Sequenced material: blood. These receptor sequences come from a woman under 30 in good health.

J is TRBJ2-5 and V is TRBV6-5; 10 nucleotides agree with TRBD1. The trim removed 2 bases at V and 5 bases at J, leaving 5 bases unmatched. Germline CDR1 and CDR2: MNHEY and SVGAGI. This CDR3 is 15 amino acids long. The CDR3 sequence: CASSYLGTGDETQYF. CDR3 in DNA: TGTGCCAGCAGTTACCTTGGGACAGGGGACGAGACCCAGTACTTC.

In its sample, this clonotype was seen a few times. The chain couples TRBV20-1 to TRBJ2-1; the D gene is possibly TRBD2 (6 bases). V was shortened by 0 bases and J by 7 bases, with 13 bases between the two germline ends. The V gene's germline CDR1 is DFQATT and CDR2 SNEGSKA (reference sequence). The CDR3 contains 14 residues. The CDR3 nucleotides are TGCAGTGCTAGAGATGGGGGGAGGACGAATGAGCAGTTCTTC. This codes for CSARDGGRTNEQFF.

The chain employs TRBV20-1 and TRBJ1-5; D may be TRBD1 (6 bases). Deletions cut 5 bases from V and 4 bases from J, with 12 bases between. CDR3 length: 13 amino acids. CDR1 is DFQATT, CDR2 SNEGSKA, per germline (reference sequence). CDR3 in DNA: TGCAGTGCTTCCGAGGACAGAAATCAGCCCCAGCATTTT. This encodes CSASEDRNQPQHF.

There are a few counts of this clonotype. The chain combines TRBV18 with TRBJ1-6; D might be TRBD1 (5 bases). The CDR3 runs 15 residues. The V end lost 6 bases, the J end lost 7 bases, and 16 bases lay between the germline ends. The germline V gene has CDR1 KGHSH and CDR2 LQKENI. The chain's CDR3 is CASSHEATANSPLHF. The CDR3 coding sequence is TGTGCCAGCTCGCATGAAGCGACAGCCAATTCACCCCTCCACTTT.

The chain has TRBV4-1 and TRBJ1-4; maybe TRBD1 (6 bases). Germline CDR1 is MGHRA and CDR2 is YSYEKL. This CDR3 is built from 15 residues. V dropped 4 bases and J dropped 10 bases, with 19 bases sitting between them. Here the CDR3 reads CASSPFGTFGGKLFF. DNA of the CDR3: TGCGCCAGCAGCCCGTTCGGGACATTCGGCGGAAAACTGTTTTTT.

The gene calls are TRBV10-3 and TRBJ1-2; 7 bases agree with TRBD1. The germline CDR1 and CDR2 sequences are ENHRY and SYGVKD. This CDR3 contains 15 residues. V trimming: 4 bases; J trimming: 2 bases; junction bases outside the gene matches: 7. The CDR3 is CAISGGQLTNYGYTF. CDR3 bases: TGTGCCATCAGTGGGGGACAGCTAACCAACTATGGCTACACCTTC.

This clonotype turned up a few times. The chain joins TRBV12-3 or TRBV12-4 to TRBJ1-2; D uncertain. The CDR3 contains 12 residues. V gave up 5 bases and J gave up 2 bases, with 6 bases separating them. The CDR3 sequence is CASSIDNYGYTF. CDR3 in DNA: TGTGCCAGCAGTATCGACAACTATGGCTACACCTTC.

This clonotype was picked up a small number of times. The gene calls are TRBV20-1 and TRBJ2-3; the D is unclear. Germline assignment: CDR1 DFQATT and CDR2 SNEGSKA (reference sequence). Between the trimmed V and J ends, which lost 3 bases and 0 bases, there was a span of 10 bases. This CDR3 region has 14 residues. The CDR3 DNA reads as TGCAGTGCTAGGTACCCGGCTAGCACAGATACGCAGTATTTT. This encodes CSARYPASTDTQYF.

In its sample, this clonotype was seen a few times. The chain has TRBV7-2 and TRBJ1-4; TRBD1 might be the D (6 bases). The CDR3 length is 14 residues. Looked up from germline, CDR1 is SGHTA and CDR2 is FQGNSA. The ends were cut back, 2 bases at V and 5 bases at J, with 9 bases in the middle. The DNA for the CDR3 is TGTGCCAGCAGCTTATTCAGGGGAAATGAAAAACTGTTTTTT. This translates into CASSLFRGNEKLFF.

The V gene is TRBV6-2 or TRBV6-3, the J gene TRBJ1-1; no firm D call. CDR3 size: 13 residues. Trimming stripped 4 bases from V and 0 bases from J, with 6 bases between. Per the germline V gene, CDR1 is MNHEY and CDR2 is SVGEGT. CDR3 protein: CASSSWMNTEAFF. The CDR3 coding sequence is TGTGCCAGCAGTTCCTGGATGAACACTGAAGCTTTCTTT.

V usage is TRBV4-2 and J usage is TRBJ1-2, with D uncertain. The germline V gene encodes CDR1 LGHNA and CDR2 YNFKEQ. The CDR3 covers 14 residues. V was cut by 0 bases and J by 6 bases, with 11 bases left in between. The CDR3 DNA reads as TGTGCCAGCAGCCAAGATGCGGGATCGGATGGCTACACCTTC. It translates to CASSQDAGSDGYTF.

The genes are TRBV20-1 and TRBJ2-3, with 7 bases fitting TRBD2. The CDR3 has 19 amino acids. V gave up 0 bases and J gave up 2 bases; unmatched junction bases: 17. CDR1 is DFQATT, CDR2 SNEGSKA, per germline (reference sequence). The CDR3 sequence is CSARDPRASGNPLTDTQYF. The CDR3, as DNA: TGCAGTGCTAGAGATCCCAGGGCTAGCGGAAATCCCCTCACAGATACGCAGTATTTT.

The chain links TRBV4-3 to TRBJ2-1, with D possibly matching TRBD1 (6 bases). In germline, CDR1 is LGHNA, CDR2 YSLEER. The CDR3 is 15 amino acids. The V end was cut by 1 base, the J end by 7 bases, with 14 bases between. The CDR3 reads CASSQAQGYGNEQFF. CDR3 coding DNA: TGCGCCAGCAGCCAAGCCCAGGGGTATGGGAATGAGCAGTTCTTC.

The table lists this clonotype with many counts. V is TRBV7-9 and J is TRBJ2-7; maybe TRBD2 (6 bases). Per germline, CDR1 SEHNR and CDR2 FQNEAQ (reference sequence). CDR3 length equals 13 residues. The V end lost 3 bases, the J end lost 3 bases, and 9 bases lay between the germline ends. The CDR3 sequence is CASSFQGGYEQYF. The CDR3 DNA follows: TGTGCCAGCAGCTTCCAGGGAGGCTACGAGCAGTACTTC.

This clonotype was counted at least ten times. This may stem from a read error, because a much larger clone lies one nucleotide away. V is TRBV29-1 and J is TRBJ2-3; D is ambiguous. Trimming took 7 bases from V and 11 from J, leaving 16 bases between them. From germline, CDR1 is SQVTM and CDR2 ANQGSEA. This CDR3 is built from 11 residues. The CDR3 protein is CSGGRGVEQYF. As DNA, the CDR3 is TGCAGCGGTGGTCGCGGTGTGGAGCAGTATTTT.

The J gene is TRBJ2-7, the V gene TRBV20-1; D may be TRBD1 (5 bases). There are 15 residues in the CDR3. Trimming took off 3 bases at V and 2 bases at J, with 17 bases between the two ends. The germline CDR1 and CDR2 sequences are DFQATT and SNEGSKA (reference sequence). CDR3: CSASFDRSFPYEQYF. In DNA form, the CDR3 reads TGCAGTGCTAGTTTCGACAGAAGTTTCCCCTACGAGCAGTACTTC.

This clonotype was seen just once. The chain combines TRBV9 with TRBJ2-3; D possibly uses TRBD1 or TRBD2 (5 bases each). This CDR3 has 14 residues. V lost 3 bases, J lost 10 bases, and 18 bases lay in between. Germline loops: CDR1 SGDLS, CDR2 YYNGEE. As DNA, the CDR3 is TGTGCCAGCAGCGGCCAGGACGGGGACCCTCCGCAGTATTTT. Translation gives CASSGQDGDPPQYF.

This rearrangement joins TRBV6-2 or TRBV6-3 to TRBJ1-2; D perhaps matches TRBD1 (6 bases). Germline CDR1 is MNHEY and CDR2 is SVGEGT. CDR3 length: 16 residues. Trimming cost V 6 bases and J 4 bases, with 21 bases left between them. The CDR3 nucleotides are TGTGCCAGCAGCAATACGGGACAACCAGGGGTCTATGGCTACACCTTC. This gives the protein CASSNTGQPGVYGYTF.

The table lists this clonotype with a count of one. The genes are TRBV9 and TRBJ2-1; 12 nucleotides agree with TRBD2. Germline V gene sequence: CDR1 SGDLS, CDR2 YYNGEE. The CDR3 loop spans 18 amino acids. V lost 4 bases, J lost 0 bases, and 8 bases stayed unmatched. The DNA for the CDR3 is TGTGCCAGCAGCAAGGGACTAGCGGGTTTCAGCTCCTACAATGAGCAGTTCTTC. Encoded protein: CASSKGLAGFSSYNEQFF.

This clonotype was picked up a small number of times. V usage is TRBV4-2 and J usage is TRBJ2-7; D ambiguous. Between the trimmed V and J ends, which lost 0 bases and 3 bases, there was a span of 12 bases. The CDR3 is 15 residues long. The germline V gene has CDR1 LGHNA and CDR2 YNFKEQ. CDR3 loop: CASSQDYGFNYEQYF. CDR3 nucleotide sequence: TGTGCCAGCAGCCAAGATTACGGGTTTAACTACGAGCAGTACTTC.

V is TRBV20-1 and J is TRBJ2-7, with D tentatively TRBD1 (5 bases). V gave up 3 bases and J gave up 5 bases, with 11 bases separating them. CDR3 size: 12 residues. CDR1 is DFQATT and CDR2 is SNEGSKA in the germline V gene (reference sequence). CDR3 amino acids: CSARNMGHEQYF. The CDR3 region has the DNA TGCAGTGCTAGGAATATGGGGCACGAGCAGTACTTC.

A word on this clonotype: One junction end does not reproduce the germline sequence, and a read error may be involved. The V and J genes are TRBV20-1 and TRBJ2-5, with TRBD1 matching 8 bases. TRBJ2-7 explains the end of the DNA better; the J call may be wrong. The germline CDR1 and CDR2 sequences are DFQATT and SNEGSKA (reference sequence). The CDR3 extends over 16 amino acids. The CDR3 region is CSVRDRKGQGPHEQYF. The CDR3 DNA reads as TGCAGTGTTAGAGATCGTAAAGGACAGGGCCCCCACGAGCAGTACTTC.

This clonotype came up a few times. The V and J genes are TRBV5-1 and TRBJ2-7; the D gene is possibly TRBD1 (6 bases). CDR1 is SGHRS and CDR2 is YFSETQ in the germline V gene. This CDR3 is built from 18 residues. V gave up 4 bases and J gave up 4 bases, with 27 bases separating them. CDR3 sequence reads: CASSPLQGQFHLIYEQYF. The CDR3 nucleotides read TGCGCCAGCAGCCCGCTACAAGGACAGTTCCACCTAATATACGAGCAGTACTTC.

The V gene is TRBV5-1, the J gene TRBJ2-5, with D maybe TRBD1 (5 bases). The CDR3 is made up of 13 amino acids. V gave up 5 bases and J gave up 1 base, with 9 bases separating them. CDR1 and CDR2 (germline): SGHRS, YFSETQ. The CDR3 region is CASRPDIQETQYF. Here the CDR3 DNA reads TGCGCCAGCAGGCCGGACATCCAAGAGACCCAGTACTTC.

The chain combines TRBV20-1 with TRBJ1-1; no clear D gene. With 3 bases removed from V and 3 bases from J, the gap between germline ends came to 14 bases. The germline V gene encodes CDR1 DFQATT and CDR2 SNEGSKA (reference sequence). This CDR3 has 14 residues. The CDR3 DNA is TGCAGTGCTAGTCGTAGGAATAGGGACACTGAAGCTTTCTTT. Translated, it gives CSASRRNRDTEAFF.

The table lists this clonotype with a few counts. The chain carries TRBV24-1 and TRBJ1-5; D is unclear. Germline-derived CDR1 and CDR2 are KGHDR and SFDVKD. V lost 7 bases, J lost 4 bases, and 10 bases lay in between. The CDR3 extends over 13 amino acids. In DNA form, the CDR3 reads TGTGCCACCAGCCCGACTGCAAATCAGCCCCAGCATTTT. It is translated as CATSPTANQPQHF.